These 15 T cell receptor beta chains were sequenced from one sample in a study of shared clonotypes between healthy human individuals. Using immunoSEQ multiplex PCR, the repertoire was profiled, and TCRdb retains in-frame clones only, with some absent. This table holds around 1 million clones, 76% found once. The source material was memory CD4+ T cells sorted from blood. Subset defined: CD45RA-negative fraction. These receptors came from a man aged 18-30 years in good health.

J is TRBJ2-7 and V is TRBV6-5, with D unclear. This CDR3 is built from 11 residues. Germline loops: CDR1 MNHEY, CDR2 SVGAGI. The V end was cut by 7 bases, the J end by 7 bases, with 11 bases between. The CDR3 protein is CASTQGSEQYF. The CDR3 DNA follows: TGTGCCAGCACCCAAGGTTCGGAGCAGTACTTC.

In DNA form, the CDR3 reads TGTGCCAGCAGTAGGACTAGCGGGGGCCCCTACGAGCAGTACTTC. This gives the protein CASSRTSGGPYEQYF. The chain recombines TRBV2 with TRBJ2-7; 13 bases align to TRBD2. The CDR3 spans 15 residues. Germline CDR1 SNHLY, CDR2 FYNNEI. V shed 5 bases, J shed 2 bases, and the junction held 3 bases outside the gene matches. Variable domain in full (rest from reference TRBV2 and TRBJ2-7): EPEVTQTPSHQVTQMGQEVILRCVPISNHLYFYWYRQILGQKVEFLVSFYNNEISEKSEIFDDQFSVERPDGSNFTLKIRSTKLEDSAMYFCASSRTSGGPYEQYFGPGTRLTVT.

The gene calls are TRBV28 and TRBJ1-5; 9 nucleotides match TRBD1. CDR3 length: 16 residues. Germline trimming cut 3 bases from V and 5 bases from J; bases unmatched to any gene: 8. Germline loops: CDR1 MDHEN, CDR2 SYDVKM. The CDR3 is CASSLLGTGNDQPQHF. The CDR3 nucleotides are TGTGCCAGCAGTTTGCTCGGGACAGGGAATGATCAGCCCCAGCATTTT.

V and J are TRBV19 and TRBJ2-7, with 9 nucleotides matching TRBD1. CDR3 length equals 14 residues. CDR1 and CDR2 from the germline V gene are LNHDA and SQIVND (reference sequence). The V and J ends lost 6 bases and 1 base, in that order; junction bases with no gene match: 4. The CDR3 coding sequence is TGTGCCAGTAGCCAACAGGGGGCGTCCTACGAGCAGTACTTC. Protein: CASSQQGASYEQYF. Full variable domain (missing parts from reference TRBV19 and TRBJ2-7): DGGITQSPKYLFRKEGQNVTLSCEQNLNHDAMYWYRQDPGQGLRLIYYSQIVNDFQKGDIAEGYSVSREKKESFPLTVTSAQKNPTAFYLCASSQQGASYEQYFGPGTRLTVT.

The sample holds a few counts of this clone. This chain connects TRBV7-2 to TRBJ2-7; D is perhaps TRBD1 (6 bases). V lost 4 bases and J lost 5, with 12 bases in between. CDR3 length: 13 residues. Germline CDR1 SGHTA, CDR2 FQGNSA. The CDR3 DNA follows: TGTGCCAGCAGCTCTGAACAGGGAAACGAGCAGTACTTC. This gives the protein CASSSEQGNEQYF.

The chain combines TRBV5-4 with TRBJ2-2; weak D call: TRBD2 (5 bases). Germline V CDR1 and CDR2: SGHNT, YYREEE (reference sequence). Trimming removed 5 bases from V and 0 bases from J, with 14 bases in between. The CDR3 loop spans 16 amino acids. The CDR3 is CASSPNPGTNTGELFF. As DNA, the CDR3 is TGTGCCAGCAGTCCGAACCCGGGAACGAACACCGGGGAGCTGTTTTTT. Combining the CDR3 with reference TRBV5-4 and TRBJ2-2 gives the whole variable domain ETGVTQSPTHLIKTRGQQVTLRCSSQSGHNTVSWYQQALGQGPQFIFQYYREEENGRGNFPPRFSGLQFPNYSSELNVNALELDDSALYLCASSPNPGTNTGELFFGEGSRLTVL.

This chain links TRBV10-2 with TRBJ2-3; 10 bases match TRBD2. The germline V gene has CDR1 WSHSY and CDR2 SAAADI. The V segment lost 0 bases and the J segment 4 bases; nucleotides outside the gene matches: 7. The CDR3 runs to 17 residues. CDR3 protein: CASSESVVAGGPDTQYF. The CDR3 coding sequence is TGCGCCAGCAGTGAGTCGGTAGTAGCGGGAGGCCCAGATACGCAGTATTTT.

J is TRBJ2-1 and V is TRBV2; D is unclear. CDR1 is SNHLY and CDR2 is FYNNEI in the germline V gene. This CDR3 has 14 residues. V lost 4 bases and J 2 bases, leaving 9 bases between the germline ends. The CDR3 loop reads CASSVALTYNEQFF. As DNA, the CDR3 is TGTGCCAGCAGTGTTGCCTTAACCTACAATGAGCAGTTCTTC. The whole variable domain, filled in from reference TRBV2 and TRBJ2-1, reads EPEVTQTPSHQVTQMGQEVILRCVPISNHLYFYWYRQILGQKVEFLVSFYNNEISEKSEIFDDQFSVERPDGSNFTLKIRSTKLEDSAMYFCASSVALTYNEQFFGPGTRLTVL.

The V and J genes are TRBV7-8 and TRBJ2-5; D is uncertain. V was clipped by 3 bases and J by 4 bases, with 9 bases between them. This CDR3 comprises 13 residues. Germline V gene lookup returns CDR1 SGHVS and CDR2 FQNEAQ. The CDR3 is CASSFVPSETQYF. The CDR3 DNA follows: TGTGCCAGCAGCTTCGTTCCCTCAGAGACCCAGTACTTC.

The chain joins TRBV5-1 to TRBJ1-2; 9 bases line up with TRBD1. V lost 4 bases and J lost 5; bases outside the gene matches: 6. Germline V CDR1 and CDR2: SGHRS, YFSETQ. CDR3 length equals 14 residues. The CDR3 loop is CASSEDGQGYGYTF. In DNA form, the CDR3 reads TGCGCCAGCAGCGAAGACGGACAGGGGTATGGCTACACCTTC. Full variable domain (remainder filled in from reference TRBV5-1 and TRBJ1-2): KAGVTQTPRYLIKTRGQQVTLSCSPISGHRSVSWYQQTPGQGLQFLFEYFSETQRNKGNFPGRFSGRQFSNSRSEMNVSTLELGDSALYLCASSEDGQGYGYTFGSGTRLTVV.

The chain uses TRBV27 and TRBJ2-7, with 10 bases identical to TRBD2. Germline loops: CDR1 MNHEY, CDR2 SMNVEV (reference sequence). V shed 6 bases and J 6 bases; nucleotides not matched to a gene: 11. This CDR3 region has 15 residues. For the CDR3, the DNA is TGTGCCAGCAGAAAACTAGCGGGGATACCCTCCGAGCAGTACTTC. Its protein is CASRKLAGIPSEQYF.

This clone was observed a handful of times. CDR3 bases: TGTGCCACCAGCAGAGGCGGGACAGCTGGAAACACCATATATTTT. This sequence encodes CATSRGGTAGNTIYF. This chain connects TRBV15 to TRBJ1-3, with 7 bases lining up with TRBD1. CDR1 LNHNV and CDR2 YYDKDF come from the germline V gene (reference sequence). The CDR3 contains 15 residues. After removal of 1 base from V and 2 bases from J, the junction contained 2 bases not matched to a gene.

This clone was counted once. The chain carries TRBV18 and TRBJ2-3; no clear D gene. Germline lookup yields CDR1 KGHSH and CDR2 LQKENI. The CDR3 runs to 15 residues. With 3 bases removed from V and 2 bases from J, the gap between germline ends came to 12 bases. CDR3 residues: CASSPVTANTDTQYF. CDR3 bases: TGTGCCAGCTCACCCGTCACAGCAAACACAGATACGCAGTATTTT.

The rearrangement uses TRBV5-1 and TRBJ2-5, with D uncertain. CDR1 and CDR2 (germline): SGHRS, YFSETQ. V was cut by 0 bases and J by 1 base, with 7 bases left in between. This CDR3 contains 14 residues. The DNA of the CDR3 is TGCGCCAGCAGCTTGGGTTCGGCCCAAGAGACCCAGTACTTC. It specifies CASSLGSAQETQYF.

V is TRBV4-1 and J is TRBJ2-3; D unclear. Trimming left V 0 bases short and J 0 bases short, with 13 bases between. CDR3 length: 17 residues. Looked up from germline, CDR1 is MGHRA and CDR2 is YSYEKL. CDR3 nucleotides: TGCGCCAGCAGCCAAGATCTCCCAACCCTTAGCACAGATACGCAGTATTTT. Translating it yields CASSQDLPTLSTDTQYF.